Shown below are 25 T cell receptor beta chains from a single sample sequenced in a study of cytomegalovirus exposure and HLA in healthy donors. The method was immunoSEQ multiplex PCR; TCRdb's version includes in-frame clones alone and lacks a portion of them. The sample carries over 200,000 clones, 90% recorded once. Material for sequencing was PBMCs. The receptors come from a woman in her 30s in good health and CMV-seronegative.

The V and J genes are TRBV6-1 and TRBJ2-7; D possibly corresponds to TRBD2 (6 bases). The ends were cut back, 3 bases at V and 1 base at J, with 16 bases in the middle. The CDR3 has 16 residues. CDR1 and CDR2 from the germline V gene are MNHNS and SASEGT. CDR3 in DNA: TGTGCCAGCAGTGATCGTCGGGACTCTGAATCCTACGAGCAGTACTTC. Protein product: CASSDRRDSESYEQYF.

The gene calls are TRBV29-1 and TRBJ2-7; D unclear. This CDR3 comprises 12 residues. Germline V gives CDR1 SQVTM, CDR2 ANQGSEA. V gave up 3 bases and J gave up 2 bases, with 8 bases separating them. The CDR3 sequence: CSVDGGPYEQYF. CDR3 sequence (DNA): TGCAGCGTTGACGGTGGGCCCTACGAGCAGTACTTC.

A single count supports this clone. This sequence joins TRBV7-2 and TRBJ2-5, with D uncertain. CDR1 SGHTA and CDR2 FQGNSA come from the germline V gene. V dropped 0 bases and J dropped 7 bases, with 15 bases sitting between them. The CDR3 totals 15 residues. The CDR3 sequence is CASSLARSSGGTQYF. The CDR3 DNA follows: TGTGCCAGCAGCTTAGCGCGTTCATCCGGTGGGACCCAGTACTTC.

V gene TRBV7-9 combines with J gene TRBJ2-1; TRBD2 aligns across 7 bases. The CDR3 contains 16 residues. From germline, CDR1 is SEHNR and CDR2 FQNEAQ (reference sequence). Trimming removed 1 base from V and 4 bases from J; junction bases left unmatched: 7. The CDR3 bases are TGTGCCAGCAGCTTAGTTGGCGGGAGTCTTTACAATGAGCAGTTCTTC. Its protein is CASSLVGGSLYNEQFF. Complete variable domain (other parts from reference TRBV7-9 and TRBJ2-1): DTGVSQNPRHKITKRGQNVTFRCDPISEHNRLYWYRQTLGQGPEFLTYFQNEAQLEKSRLLSDRFSAERPKGSFSTLEIQRTEQGDSAMYLCASSLVGGSLYNEQFFGPGTRLTVL.

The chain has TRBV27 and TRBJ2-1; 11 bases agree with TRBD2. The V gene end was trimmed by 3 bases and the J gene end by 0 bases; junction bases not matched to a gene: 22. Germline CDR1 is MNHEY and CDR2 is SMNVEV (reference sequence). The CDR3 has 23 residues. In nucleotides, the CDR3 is TGTGCCAGCAGTTTTCTCCTGGGGGAAGAGCTAGCGGGAGGCCACCCCTCCTACAATGAGCAGTTCTTC. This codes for CASSFLLGEELAGGHPSYNEQFF.

The CDR3 reads CASSEITGGGETQYF. The CDR3 DNA sequence: TGTGCCAGCAGTGAAATTACGGGGGGCGGAGAGACCCAGTACTTC. J is TRBJ2-5 and V is TRBV6-1; tentatively, D is TRBD2 (7 bases). Germline values: CDR1 MNHNS, CDR2 SASEGT. The CDR3 extends over 15 amino acids. Trimming cost V 2 bases and J 4 bases, with 14 bases left between them.

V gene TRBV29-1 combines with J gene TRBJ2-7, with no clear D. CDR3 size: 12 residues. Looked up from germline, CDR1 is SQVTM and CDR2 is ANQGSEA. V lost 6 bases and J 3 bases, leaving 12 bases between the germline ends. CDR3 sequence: CSVGAWRYEQYF. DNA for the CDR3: TGCAGCGTCGGAGCTTGGCGCTACGAGCAGTACTTC.

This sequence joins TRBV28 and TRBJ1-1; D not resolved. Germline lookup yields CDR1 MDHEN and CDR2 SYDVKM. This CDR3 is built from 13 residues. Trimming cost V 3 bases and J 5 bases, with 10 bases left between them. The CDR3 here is CASSFLGRTEAFF. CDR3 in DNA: TGTGCCAGCAGTTTTCTCGGGAGAACTGAAGCTTTCTTT. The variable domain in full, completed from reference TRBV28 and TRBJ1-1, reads DVKVTQSSRYLVKRTGEKVFLECVQDMDHENMFWYRQDPGLGLRLIYFSYDVKMKEKGDIPEGYSVSREKKERFSLILESASTNQTSMYLCASSFLGRTEAFFGQGTRLTVV.

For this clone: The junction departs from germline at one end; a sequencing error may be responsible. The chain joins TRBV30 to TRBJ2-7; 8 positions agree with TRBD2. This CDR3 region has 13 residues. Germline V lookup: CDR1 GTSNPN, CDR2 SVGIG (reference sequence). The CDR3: CARRAGGTYEQYF. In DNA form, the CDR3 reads TGTGCCCGGAGGGCGGGAGGAACCTACGAGCAGTACTTC.

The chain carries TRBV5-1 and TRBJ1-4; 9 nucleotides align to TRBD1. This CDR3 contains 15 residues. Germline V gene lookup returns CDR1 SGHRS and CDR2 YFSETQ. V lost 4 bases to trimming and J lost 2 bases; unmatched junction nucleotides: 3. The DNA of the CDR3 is TGCGCCAGCAGCCGAACAGGGGGCACTAATGAAAAACTGTTTTTT. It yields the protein CASSRTGGTNEKLFF.

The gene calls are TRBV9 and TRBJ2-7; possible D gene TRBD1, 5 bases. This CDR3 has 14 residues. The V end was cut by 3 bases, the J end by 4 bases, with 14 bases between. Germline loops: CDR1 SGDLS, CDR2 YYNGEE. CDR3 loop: CASSEGPLTYEQYF. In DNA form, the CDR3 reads TGTGCCAGCAGCGAGGGGCCACTAACTTACGAGCAGTACTTC. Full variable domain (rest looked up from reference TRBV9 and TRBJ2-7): DSGVTQTPKHLITATGQRVTLRCSPRSGDLSVYWYQQSLDQGLQFLIQYYNGEERAKGNILERFSAQQFPDLHSELNLSSLELGDSALYFCASSEGPLTYEQYFGPGTRLTVT.

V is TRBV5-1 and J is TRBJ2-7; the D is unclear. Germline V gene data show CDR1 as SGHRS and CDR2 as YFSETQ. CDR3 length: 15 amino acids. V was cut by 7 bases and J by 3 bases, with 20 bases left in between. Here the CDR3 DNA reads TGCGCCAGCTCAGATCCTACGGTAGGATACTACGAGCAGTACTTC. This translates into CASSDPTVGYYEQYF.

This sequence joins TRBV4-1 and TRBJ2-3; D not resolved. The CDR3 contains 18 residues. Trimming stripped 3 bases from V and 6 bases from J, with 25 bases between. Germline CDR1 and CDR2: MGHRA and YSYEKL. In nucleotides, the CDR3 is TGCGCCAGCAGCCACCCTCCCGGGCCCCCCAATCCGGCGGATACGCAGTATTTT. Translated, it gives CASSHPPGPPNPADTQYF.

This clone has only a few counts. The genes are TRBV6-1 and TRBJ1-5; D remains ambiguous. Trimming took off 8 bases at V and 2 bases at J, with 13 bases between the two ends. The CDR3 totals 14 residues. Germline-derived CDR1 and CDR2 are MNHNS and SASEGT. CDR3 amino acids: CASGHILGNQPQHF. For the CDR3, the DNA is TGTGCCAGCGGTCATATTCTTGGCAATCAGCCCCAGCATTTT.

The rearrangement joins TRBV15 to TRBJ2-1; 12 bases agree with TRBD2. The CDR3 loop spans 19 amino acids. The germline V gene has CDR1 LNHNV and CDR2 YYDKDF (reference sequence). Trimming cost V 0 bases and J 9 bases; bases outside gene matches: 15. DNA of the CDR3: TGTGCCACCAGCAGAGATCTTGGGAGACTAGCGGGAGTTTGGAGTGAGCAGTTCTTC. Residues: CATSRDLGRLAGVWSEQFF. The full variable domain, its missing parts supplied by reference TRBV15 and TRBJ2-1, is DAMVIQNPRYQVTQFGKPVTLSCSQTLNHNVMYWYQQKSSQAPKLLFHYYDKDFNNEADTPDNFQSRRPNTSFCFLDIRSPGLGDTAMYLCATSRDLGRLAGVWSEQFFGPGTRLTVL.

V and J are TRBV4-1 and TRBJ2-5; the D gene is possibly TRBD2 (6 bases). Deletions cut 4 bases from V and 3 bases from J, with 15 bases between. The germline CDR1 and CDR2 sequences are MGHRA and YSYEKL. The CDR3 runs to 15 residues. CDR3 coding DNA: TGCGCCAGCAGCCTTATTGGGGGGAATGAAGAGACCCAGTACTTC. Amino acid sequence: CASSLIGGNEETQYF.

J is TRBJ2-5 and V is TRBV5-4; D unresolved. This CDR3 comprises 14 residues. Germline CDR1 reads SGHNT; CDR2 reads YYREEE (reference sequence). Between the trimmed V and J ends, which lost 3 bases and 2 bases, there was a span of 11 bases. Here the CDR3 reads CASSSSSSQETQYF. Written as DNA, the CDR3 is TGTGCCAGCAGCTCGTCGTCCAGTCAAGAGACCCAGTACTTC.

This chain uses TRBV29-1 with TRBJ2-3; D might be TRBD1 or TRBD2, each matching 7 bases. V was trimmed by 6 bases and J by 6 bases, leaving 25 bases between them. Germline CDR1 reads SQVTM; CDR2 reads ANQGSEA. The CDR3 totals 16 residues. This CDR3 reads CSVEGAVAGPGDTQYF. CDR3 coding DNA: TGCAGCGTGGAGGGGGCAGTAGCGGGCCCTGGGGATACGCAGTATTTT.

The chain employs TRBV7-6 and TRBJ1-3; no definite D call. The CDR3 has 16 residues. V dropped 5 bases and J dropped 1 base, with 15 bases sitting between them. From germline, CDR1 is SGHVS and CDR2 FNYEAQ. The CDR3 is CASSARFQESGNTIYF. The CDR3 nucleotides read TGTGCCAGCAGCGCTCGATTTCAGGAATCTGGAAACACCATATATTTT. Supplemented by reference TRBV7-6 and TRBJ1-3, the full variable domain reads GAGVSQSPRYKVTKRGQDVALRCDPISGHVSLYWYRQALGQGPEFLTYFNYEAQQDKSGLPNDRFSAERPEGSISTLTIQRTEQRDSAMYRCASSARFQESGNTIYFGEGSWLTVV.

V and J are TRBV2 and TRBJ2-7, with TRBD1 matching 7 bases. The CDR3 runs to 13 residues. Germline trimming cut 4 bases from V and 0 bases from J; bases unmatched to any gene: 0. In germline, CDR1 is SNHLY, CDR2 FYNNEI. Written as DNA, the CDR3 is TGTGCCAGCAGTGGGGACAGCTCCTACGAGCAGTACTTC. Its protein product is CASSGDSSYEQYF.

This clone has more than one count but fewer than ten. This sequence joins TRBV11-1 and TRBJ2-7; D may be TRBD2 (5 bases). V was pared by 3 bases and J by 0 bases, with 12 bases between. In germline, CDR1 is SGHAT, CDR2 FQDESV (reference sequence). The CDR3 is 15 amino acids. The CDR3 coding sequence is TGTGCCAGCAGCTTCCGGACTGCAGTCTCCTACGAGCAGTACTTC. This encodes CASSFRTAVSYEQYF.

CDR3 amino acids: CASSLGSTTYEQYF. As DNA, the CDR3 is TGTGCCAGCAGTTTAGGGTCGACTACCTACGAGCAGTACTTC. V gene TRBV28 combines with J gene TRBJ2-7; maybe TRBD2 (5 bases). This CDR3 contains 14 residues. The germline V and J ends were trimmed by 2 bases and 2 bases, with 10 bases remaining between them. CDR1 is MDHEN, CDR2 SYDVKM, per germline.

The CDR3 region is CASSFSGRRPDTQYF. CDR3 sequence (DNA): TGTGCCAGCAGTTTTAGTGGGAGACGGCCCGATACGCAGTATTTT. The genes are TRBV28 and TRBJ2-3; D might be TRBD2 (5 bases). CDR3 length: 15 amino acids. Deletions cut 3 bases from V and 6 bases from J, with 16 bases between. Germline lookup yields CDR1 MDHEN and CDR2 SYDVKM.

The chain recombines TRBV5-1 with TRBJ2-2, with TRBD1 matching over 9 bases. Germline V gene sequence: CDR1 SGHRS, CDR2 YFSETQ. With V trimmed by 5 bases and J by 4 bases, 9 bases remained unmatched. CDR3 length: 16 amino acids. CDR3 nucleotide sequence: TGCGCCAGCAGTCCTACAGGGGGCGCGGGCACCGGGGAGCTGTTTTTT. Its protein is CASSPTGGAGTGELFF.

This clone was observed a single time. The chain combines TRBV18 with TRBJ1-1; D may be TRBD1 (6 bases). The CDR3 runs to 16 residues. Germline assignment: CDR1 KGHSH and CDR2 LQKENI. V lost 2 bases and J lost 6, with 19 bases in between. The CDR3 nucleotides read TGTGCCAGCTCACCAGCGCAGGGGTCGGTAGACGCTGAAGCTTTCTTT. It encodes CASSPAQGSVDAEAFF. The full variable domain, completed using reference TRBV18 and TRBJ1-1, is NAGVMQNPRHLVRRRGQEARLRCSPMKGHSHVYWYRQLPEEGLKFMVYLQKENIIDESGMPKERFSAEFPKEGPSILRIQQVVRGDSAAYFCASSPAQGSVDAEAFFGQGTRLTVV.